This T cell receptor beta chain was observed in a study of cytomegalovirus exposure and HLA in healthy donors. Concerning this clone itself: What it binds is unknown.

PCR used 60 Vbeta primers and 13 Jbeta primers. Sequenced by immunoSEQ multiplex PCR; TCRdb stores in-frame clones only, minus some. The data contain some 33,000 clones, roughly 60% of them singletons. Overall study findings and caveats: Among the sequence variants, a highly shared cluster was likely an artifact of sequencing. Available immune exposure information was restricted to CMV serostatus only. Reportedly, cytomegalovirus status was diagnosed with high sensitivity and specificity. Presence/absence analyses treated sequencing depth as roughly uniform across donors.

The CDR3 length is 14 residues. Trimming left V 4 bases short and J 11 bases short, with 20 bases between. From germline, CDR1 is MNHNS and CDR2 SASEGT. The rearrangement uses TRBV6-1 and TRBJ1-1; D is perhaps TRBD1 (5 bases). The receptor was isolated from a man aged 45-65 years in good health and CMV-seropositive. Specimen: PBMCs. The CDR3 DNA follows: TGTGCCAGCAGTGCAGGGTTGTCCTTAGTGTCGGCTTTCTTT. Translation: CASSAGLSLVSAFF.